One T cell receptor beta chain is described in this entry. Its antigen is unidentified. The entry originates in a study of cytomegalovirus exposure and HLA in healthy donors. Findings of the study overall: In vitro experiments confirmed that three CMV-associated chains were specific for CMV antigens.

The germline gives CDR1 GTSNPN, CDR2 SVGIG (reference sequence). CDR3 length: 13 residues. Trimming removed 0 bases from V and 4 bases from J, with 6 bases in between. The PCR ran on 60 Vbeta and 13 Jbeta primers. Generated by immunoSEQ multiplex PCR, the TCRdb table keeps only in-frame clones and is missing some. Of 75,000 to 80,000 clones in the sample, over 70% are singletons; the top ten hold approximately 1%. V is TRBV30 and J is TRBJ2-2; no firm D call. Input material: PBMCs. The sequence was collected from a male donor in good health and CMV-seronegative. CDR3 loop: CAWSVALTGELFF. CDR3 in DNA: TGTGCCTGGAGTGTAGCGCTCACCGGGGAGCTGTTTTTT.